A single sample gave rise to the 30 T cell receptor beta chains below, sequenced in a study of cytomegalovirus exposure and HLA in healthy donors. Both 60 Vbeta primers and 13 Jbeta primers went into the PCR. The data were produced by immunoSEQ multiplex PCR, yet TCRdb's version contains in-frame clones alone and is incomplete. The profile shows roughly 180,000 clones, roughly 80% of them singletons. Sample: PBMCs. The receptors were gathered from a man aged 25 to 40 in good health and CMV-seronegative.

V and J are TRBV9 and TRBJ1-2, with D perhaps TRBD1 (6 bases). The CDR3 loop spans 13 amino acids. V was cut by 6 bases and J by 2 bases, with 11 bases left in between. Germline loops: CDR1 SGDLS, CDR2 YYNGEE. The CDR3 DNA reads TGTGCCAGCAAGGGGGAACGGAACTATGGCTACACCTTC. This sequence encodes CASKGERNYGYTF.

The chain combines TRBV7-9 with TRBJ2-7, with a weak D call TRBD2 (6 bases). The V end was cut by 1 base, the J end by 1 base, with 11 bases between. Germline CDR1 reads SEHNR; CDR2 reads FQNEAQ (reference sequence). This CDR3 has 15 residues. In DNA, the CDR3 is TGTGCCAGCAGCTTAGGGGCTAGCGTTTCCTACGAGCAGTACTTC. This encodes CASSLGASVSYEQYF. Complete variable domain (other parts from reference TRBV7-9 and TRBJ2-7): DTGVSQNPRHKITKRGQNVTFRCDPISEHNRLYWYRQTLGQGPEFLTYFQNEAQLEKSRLLSDRFSAERPKGSFSTLEIQRTEQGDSAMYLCASSLGASVSYEQYFGPGTRLTVT.

This rearrangement joins TRBV9 to TRBJ2-5; 11 bases are shared with TRBD2. There are 14 residues in the CDR3. Unmatched junction bases numbered 4, after V lost 4 bases and J lost 5 bases. Germline-derived CDR1 and CDR2 are SGDLS and YYNGEE. The CDR3 loop reads CASSLRTSGETQYF. Here the CDR3 DNA reads TGTGCCAGCAGCCTCCGGACTAGCGGGGAGACCCAGTACTTC.

The rearrangement joins TRBV5-1 to TRBJ2-7; tentative D call: TRBD1 (6 bases). Trimming stripped 2 bases from V and 7 bases from J, with 10 bases between. CDR1 and CDR2 from the germline V gene are SGHRS and YFSETQ. The length of the CDR3 is 12 residues. The CDR3 protein is CASSFQGTEQYF. The CDR3 DNA reads TGCGCCAGCAGCTTTCAGGGGACGGAGCAGTACTTC.

The chain combines TRBV28 with TRBJ2-1; D remains ambiguous. Germline V CDR1 and CDR2: MDHEN, SYDVKM. With 7 bases removed from V and 3 bases from J, the gap between germline ends came to 7 bases. This CDR3 has 12 residues. For the CDR3, the DNA is TGTGCCAGCAAGGCTAGCTACAATGAGCAGTTCTTC. Its translation: CASKASYNEQFF.

The chain uses TRBV6-6 and TRBJ2-5; possibly TRBD2 for D (5 bases). Germline assignment: CDR1 MNHNY and CDR2 SVGAGI (reference sequence). V lost 7 bases to trimming and J lost 5 bases, with 14 bases between them. The length of the CDR3 is 13 residues. CDR3 sequence reads: CASTPTPGETQYF. CDR3 nucleotide sequence: TGTGCCAGCACCCCCACGCCGGGGGAGACCCAGTACTTC.

The V gene is TRBV4-3, the J gene TRBJ1-6, with D unresolved. Germline V CDR1 and CDR2: LGHNA, YSLEER. Trimming removed 0 bases at V and 4 bases at J, with 10 bases between. The CDR3 covers 16 residues. CDR3 nucleotide sequence: TGCGCCAGCAGCCAAGATCGGGAGTCTTATAATTCACCCCTCCACTTT. Its protein is CASSQDRESYNSPLHF.

The rearrangement joins TRBV13 to TRBJ2-5; 9 nucleotides line up with TRBD1. This CDR3 is built from 16 residues. CDR1 is PRHDT, CDR2 FYEKMQ, per germline (reference sequence). Trimming cost V 4 bases and J 5 bases; bases outside gene matches: 11. This chain's CDR3 is CASSYRDRVIRETQYF. CDR3 sequence (DNA): TGTGCCAGCAGCTACCGGGACAGGGTGATTAGGGAGACCCAGTACTTC.

CDR3 amino acids: CASSAGQGALNEQFF. CDR3 nucleotides: TGTGCCAGCAGCGCCGGACAGGGGGCCCTAAATGAGCAGTTCTTC. The V and J genes are TRBV7-2 and TRBJ2-1; 11 bases align to TRBD1. There are 15 residues in the CDR3. Germline V gene data show CDR1 as SGHTA and CDR2 as FQGNSA. With 5 bases clipped from V and 7 bases from J, the junction kept 7 bases outside the gene matches.

This clone was observed once. The CDR3 DNA follows: TGTGCCAGCAGCCAGACTAGTACCGGGGAGCTGTTTTTT. This gives the protein CASSQTSTGELFF. The chain combines TRBV4-2 with TRBJ2-2, with TRBD2 as a possible D gene (6 bases). The CDR3 consists of 13 residues. Germline V gene lookup returns CDR1 LGHNA and CDR2 YNFKEQ. Between the trimmed V and J ends, which lost 3 bases and 5 bases, there was a span of 7 bases.

The V gene is TRBV9, the J gene TRBJ2-3, with D perhaps matching TRBD1 (6 bases). CDR3 size: 16 residues. Germline V CDR1 and CDR2: SGDLS, YYNGEE. The V end lost 4 bases, the J end lost 4 bases, and 19 bases lay between the germline ends. The CDR3, as DNA: TGTGCCAGCAGCACCCAGGGGCAGTCGAAAGCAGATACGCAGTATTTT. Protein product: CASSTQGQSKADTQYF.

This clone appeared a few times. This sequence joins TRBV10-3 and TRBJ1-3; no clear D gene. The ends were cut back, 2 bases at V and 0 bases at J, with 11 bases in the middle. The length of the CDR3 is 16 residues. The V gene's germline CDR1 is ENHRY and CDR2 SYGVKD. The CDR3: CAISELWQFSGNTIYF. CDR3 nucleotides: TGTGCCATCAGTGAGCTTTGGCAGTTCTCTGGAAACACCATATATTTT.

This clone was counted between two and nine times. This rearrangement joins TRBV5-4 to TRBJ1-1; TRBD1 is a possible D gene (6 bases). The V and J ends lost 2 bases and 1 base respectively, with 12 bases between them. Germline V gene data show CDR1 as SGHNT and CDR2 as YYREEE (reference sequence). This CDR3 is built from 15 residues. The CDR3 loop is CASSLGGGANTEAFF. The CDR3 DNA reads as TGTGCCAGCAGCTTAGGGGGGGGCGCGAACACTGAAGCTTTCTTT.

Concerning this clone itself: One junction end does not reproduce the germline sequence, and a read error may be involved. The chain couples TRBV7-9 to TRBJ2-1; 8 bases map to TRBD1. Germline V gives CDR1 SEHNR, CDR2 FQNEAQ (reference sequence). CDR3 length equals 14 residues. The CDR3, as DNA: TGTGCCACCAGCATTGGACAGGGTTGGAATGAGCAGTTCTTC. Translating gives CATSIGQGWNEQFF.

The sample holds a few counts of this clone. The chain joins TRBV7-3 to TRBJ2-1; 10 nucleotides agree with TRBD2. V lost 1 base to trimming and J lost 2 bases; unmatched junction nucleotides: 2. The CDR3 loop spans 16 amino acids. Germline V gene data show CDR1 as SGHTA and CDR2 as FQGTGA. CDR3 sequence (DNA): TGTGCCAGCAGCTTAAGTCTAGCGGGAGCCTACAATGAGCAGTTCTTC. Residues: CASSLSLAGAYNEQFF.

The genes are TRBV6-5 and TRBJ1-2; 7 nucleotides match TRBD1. The CDR3 covers 16 residues. Germline values: CDR1 MNHEY, CDR2 SVGAGI. Trimming took 2 bases from V and 0 from J; bases not matched to a gene: 6. CDR3 sequence reads: CASSYEGQPTNYGYTF. The CDR3 coding sequence is TGTGCCAGCAGTTACGAGGGACAGCCGACTAACTATGGCTACACCTTC.

V gene TRBV7-9 combines with J gene TRBJ2-1; 10 nucleotides agree with TRBD2. CDR1 and CDR2 (germline): SEHNR, FQNEAQ (reference sequence). This CDR3 has 16 residues. V shed 5 bases and J 5 bases; nucleotides not matched to a gene: 9. CDR3 residues: CASSRSGTSAHNEQFF. CDR3 nucleotide sequence: TGTGCCAGCAGCCGTAGCGGGACTAGCGCTCACAATGAGCAGTTCTTC.

The V gene is TRBV7-9, the J gene TRBJ2-7, with TRBD1 identical over 7 bases. This CDR3 spans 12 amino acids. V was pared by 5 bases and J by 4 bases, with 2 bases of the junction left unmatched. Per the germline V gene, CDR1 is SEHNR and CDR2 is FQNEAQ (reference sequence). The CDR3 spells CASSEDRYEQYF. The CDR3 bases are TGTGCCAGCAGCGAGGACAGGTACGAGCAGTACTTC.

This clone was picked up a small number of times. V and J are TRBV2 and TRBJ1-5; D gene unclear. The germline V and J ends were trimmed by 3 bases and 1 base, with 7 bases remaining between them. This CDR3 comprises 14 residues. CDR1 and CDR2 from the germline V gene are SNHLY and FYNNEI. The CDR3: CASSELRSNQPQHF. In nucleotides, the CDR3 is TGTGCCAGCAGTGAGTTGAGAAGCAATCAGCCCCAGCATTTT. Together with reference TRBV2 and TRBJ1-5, the CDR3 gives the full variable domain: EPEVTQTPSHQVTQMGQEVILRCVPISNHLYFYWYRQILGQKVEFLVSFYNNEISEKSEIFDDQFSVERPDGSNFTLKIRSTKLEDSAMYFCASSELRSNQPQHFGDGTRLSIL.

The chain has TRBV14 and TRBJ2-7; 7 nucleotides agree with TRBD1. Germline CDR1 reads SGHDN; CDR2 reads FVKESK. After removal of 7 bases from V and 1 base from J, the junction contained 7 bases not matched to a gene. The CDR3 consists of 14 residues. Here the CDR3 reads CASKRDSVSYEQYF. CDR3 bases: TGTGCCAGCAAGAGGGACAGTGTTTCCTACGAGCAGTACTTC. The variable domain in full, with the rest retrieved from reference TRBV14 and TRBJ2-7, is EAGVTQFPSHSVIEKGQTVTLRCDPISGHDNLYWYRRVMGKEIKFLLHFVKESKQDESGMPNNRFLAERTGGTYSTLKVQPAELEDSGVYFCASKRDSVSYEQYFGPGTRLTVT.

This clone appeared a few times. The chain uses TRBV19 and TRBJ1-5, with TRBD1 as a possible D gene (5 bases). Trimming cost V 3 bases and J 4 bases, with 10 bases left between them. Germline V gene sequence: CDR1 LNHDA, CDR2 SQIVND (reference sequence). The CDR3 sequence is 14 residues long. The CDR3 coding sequence is TGTGCCAGTAGTATGGTGGGGGGTAATCAGCCCCAGCATTTT. Amino acids: CASSMVGGNQPQHF.

The chain links TRBV28 to TRBJ1-1; no definite D call. The CDR3 runs 14 residues. The ends were cut back, 4 bases at V and 3 bases at J, with 12 bases in the middle. Per the germline V gene, CDR1 is MDHEN and CDR2 is SYDVKM. The DNA of the CDR3 is TGTGCCAGCAGTTCCCGACAATACGACACTGAAGCTTTCTTT. It codes for CASSSRQYDTEAFF.

The genes are TRBV6-5 and TRBJ2-5; TRBD2 matches at 9 bases. The germline CDR1 and CDR2 sequences are MNHEY and SVGAGI. The ends lost 6 bases at V and 1 base at J; junction bases unmatched: 6. This CDR3 contains 15 residues. The CDR3 spells CASRRAGGLQETQYF. CDR3 DNA: TGTGCCAGCAGACGAGCGGGGGGACTCCAAGAGACCCAGTACTTC.

CDR3 sequence: CALQTGGTEKLFF. CDR3 nucleotides: TGTGCCCTCCAGACAGGGGGCACTGAAAAACTGTTTTTT. V is TRBV30 and J is TRBJ1-4, with TRBD1 matching 10 bases. The length of the CDR3 is 13 residues. After removal of 8 bases from V and 7 bases from J, the junction contained 7 bases not matched to a gene. Germline V lookup: CDR1 GTSNPN, CDR2 SVGIG (reference sequence).

The genes are TRBV30 and TRBJ1-4; 7 nucleotides agree with TRBD1. CDR1 and CDR2 from the germline V gene are GTSNPN and SVGIG (reference sequence). The CDR3 spans 14 residues. The V and J ends lost 5 bases and 4 bases, in that order; junction bases with no gene match: 7. This chain's CDR3 is CAWGQARINEKLFF. DNA of the CDR3: TGTGCCTGGGGACAGGCCCGGATTAATGAAAAACTGTTTTTT.

The rearrangement links TRBV18 to TRBJ2-5; TRBD2 aligns across 11 bases. This CDR3 is built from 17 residues. Germline V gene data show CDR1 as KGHSH and CDR2 as LQKENI. V was clipped by 3 bases and J by 2 bases; unmatched bases: 8. The CDR3 DNA follows: TGTGCCAGCTCACCCGAGACTAGCGGGACTGGACAAGAGACCCAGTACTTC. Translating gives CASSPETSGTGQETQYF.

This sequence joins TRBV9 and TRBJ1-3; maybe TRBD1 (5 bases). The germline V gene encodes CDR1 SGDLS and CDR2 YYNGEE. The CDR3 covers 14 residues. V shed 4 bases and J shed 1 base, with 9 bases lying between them. The chain's CDR3 is CASSPKGSGNTIYF. The CDR3, as DNA: TGTGCCAGCAGCCCGAAGGGGTCTGGAAACACCATATATTTT.

The chain links TRBV6-5 to TRBJ1-2; no definite D call. The V gene's germline CDR1 is MNHEY and CDR2 SVGAGI. V shed 0 bases and J shed 7 bases, with 15 bases lying between them. CDR3 length equals 15 residues. CDR3 region: CASSYSRLGLSGYTF. The CDR3, as DNA: TGTGCCAGCAGTTACTCGAGGCTCGGGTTGAGTGGCTACACCTTC.

This chain links TRBV25-1 with TRBJ1-2; the D is unclear. V lost 6 bases to trimming and J lost 5 bases, with 25 bases between them. The CDR3 is 17 amino acids. Germline assignment: CDR1 MGHDK and CDR2 SYGVNS. In DNA, the CDR3 is TGTGCCAGCAGAAGTGCGACGGCGGATATCGGAATGTATGGCTACACCTTC. This sequence encodes CASRSATADIGMYGYTF.

The rearrangement joins TRBV5-5 to TRBJ1-2, with TRBD1 as a possible D gene (5 bases). The V end was cut by 10 bases, the J end by 6 bases, with 19 bases between. The CDR3 covers 13 residues. Germline-derived CDR1 and CDR2 are SGHKS and YYEKEE (reference sequence). CDR3 coding DNA: TGTGCCGACTCTCCAGGGTTTTCGGATGGCTACACCTTC. Protein: CADSPGFSDGYTF.